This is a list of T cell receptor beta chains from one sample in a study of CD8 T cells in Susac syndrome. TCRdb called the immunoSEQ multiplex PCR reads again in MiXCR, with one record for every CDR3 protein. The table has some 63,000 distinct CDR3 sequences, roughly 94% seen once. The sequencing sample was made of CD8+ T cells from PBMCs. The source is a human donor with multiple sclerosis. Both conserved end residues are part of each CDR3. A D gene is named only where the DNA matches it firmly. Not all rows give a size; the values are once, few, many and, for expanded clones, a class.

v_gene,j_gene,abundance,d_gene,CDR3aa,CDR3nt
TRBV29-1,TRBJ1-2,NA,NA,CSVDSEWDYGYTF,TGCAGCGTTGATTCGGAATGGGACTATGGCTACACCTTC
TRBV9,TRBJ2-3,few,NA,CASSGGTASTDTQYF,TGTGCCAGCAGCGGCGGGACCGCTAGCACAGATACGCAGTATTTT
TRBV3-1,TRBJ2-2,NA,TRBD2,CASSQAALAGAEDTGELFF,TGTGCCAGCAGCCAAGCCGCCCTAGCGGGAGCGGAGGACACCGGGGAGCTGTTTTTT
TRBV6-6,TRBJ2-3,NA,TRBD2,CASSRDGRAGTDTQYF,TGTGCCAGCAGTCGAGACGGGAGGGCGGGTACAGATACGCAGTATTTT
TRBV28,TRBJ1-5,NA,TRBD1,CASSPRQGSQPQHF,TGTGCCAGCAGTCCACGACAGGGCTCTCAGCCCCAGCATTTT
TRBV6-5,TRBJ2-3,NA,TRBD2,CASSRLAGVADTQYF,TGTGCCAGCAGCCGACTAGCGGGAGTCGCAGATACGCAGTATTTT
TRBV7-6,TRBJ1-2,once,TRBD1,CASSLDPGQGHTF,TGTGCCAGCAGCTTAGACCCGGGACAGGGTCACACCTTC
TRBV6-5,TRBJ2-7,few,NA,CASSLEGYEQYF,TGTGCCAGCAGTTTAGAGGGTTACGAGCAGTACTTC
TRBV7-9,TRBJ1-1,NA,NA,CASSIGDTEAFF,TGTGCCAGCAGCATTGGGGACACTGAAGCTTTCTTT
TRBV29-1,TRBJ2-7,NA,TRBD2,CSVEFSGREEYEQYF,TGCAGCGTTGAATTTAGCGGGAGGGAAGAGTACGAGCAGTACTTC
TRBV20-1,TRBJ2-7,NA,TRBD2,CSASDPLAVDYEQYF,TGCAGTGCTAGTGACCCCCTAGCGGTTGACTACGAGCAGTACTTC
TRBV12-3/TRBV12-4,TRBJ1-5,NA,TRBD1,CASRPGQGRQPQHF,TGTGCCAGCAGACCGGGACAGGGCCGTCAGCCCCAGCATTTT
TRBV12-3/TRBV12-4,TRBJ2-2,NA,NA,CASSFEAGELFF,TGTGCCAGCAGTTTTGAGGCCGGGGAGCTGTTTTTT
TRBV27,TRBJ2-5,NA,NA,CATTSRQETQYF,TGTGCCACCACCTCTCGGCAAGAGACCCAGTACTTC
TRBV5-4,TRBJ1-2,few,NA,CASSLVTGRGYTF,TGTGCCAGCAGCTTGGTGACGGGGCGTGGCTACACCTTC
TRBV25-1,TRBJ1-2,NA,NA,CASSSAAAGGYTF,TGTGCCAGCAGTTCGGCCGCCGCCGGTGGCTACACCTTC
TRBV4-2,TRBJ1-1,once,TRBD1,CASSQGLIDRDPEAFF,TGTGCCAGCAGCCAAGGCTTGATTGACAGGGACCCTGAAGCTTTCTTT
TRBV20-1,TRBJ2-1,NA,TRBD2,CSAPGLAENNEQFF,TGCAGTGCTCCTGGACTAGCGGAGAACAATGAGCAGTTCTTC
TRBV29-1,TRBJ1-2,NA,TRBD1,CSVEVRTGFYGYTF,TGCAGCGTTGAAGTCCGGACAGGGTTCTATGGCTACACCTTC
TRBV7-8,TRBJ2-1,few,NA,CASSSFNRGEQFF,TGTGCCAGCAGCTCTTTTAACCGGGGGGAGCAGTTCTTC
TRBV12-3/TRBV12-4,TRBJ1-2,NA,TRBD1,CASRLTGDGYTF,TGTGCCAGCAGGCTGACAGGGGACGGCTACACCTTC
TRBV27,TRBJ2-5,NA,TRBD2,CASSDRGEGRETQYF,TGTGCCAGCAGTGATCGGGGGGAAGGGCGAGAGACCCAGTACTTC
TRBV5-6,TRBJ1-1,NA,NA,CASSLDTGWSTEAFF,TGTGCCAGCAGCTTGGATACAGGGTGGAGCACTGAAGCTTTCTTT
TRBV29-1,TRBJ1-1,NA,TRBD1,CSAPNMGTGANTEAFF,TGCAGCGCGCCCAATATGGGTACAGGGGCGAACACTGAAGCTTTCTTT
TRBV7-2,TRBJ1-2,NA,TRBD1,CASSSAMGQVHGYTF,TGTGCCAGCAGCTCAGCCATGGGACAGGTGCATGGCTACACCTTC
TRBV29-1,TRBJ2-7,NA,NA,CSVEGAVGYEQYF,TGCAGCGTTGAGGGGGCCGTGGGGTACGAGCAGTACTTC
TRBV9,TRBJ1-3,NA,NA,CASSVGGGSGNTIYF,TGTGCCAGCAGCGTAGGAGGTGGGTCTGGAAACACCATATATTTT
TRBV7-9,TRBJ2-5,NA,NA,CASSSAASQETQYF,TGTGCCAGCAGCTCCGCCGCCAGCCAAGAGACCCAGTACTTC
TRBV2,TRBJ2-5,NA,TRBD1,CASSEGTGGRETQYF,TGTGCCAGCAGTGAAGGAACAGGGGGGCGGGAGACCCAGTACTTC
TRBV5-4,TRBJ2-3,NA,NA,CASSFGEDTQYF,TGTGCCAGCAGCTTTGGGGAAGATACGCAGTATTTT
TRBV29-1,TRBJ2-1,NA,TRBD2,CSVEGPAGVIYNEQFF,TGCAGCGTTGAAGGCCCTGCGGGAGTAATTTACAATGAGCAGTTCTTC
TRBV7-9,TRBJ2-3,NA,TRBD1,CASRPAGTGDTDTQYF,TGTGCCAGCAGGCCCGCGGGGACAGGGGACACAGATACGCAGTATTTT
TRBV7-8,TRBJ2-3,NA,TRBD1,CASSLVRDRGSNTQYF,TGTGCCAGCAGCTTAGTGCGGGACAGGGGTTCGAATACGCAGTATTTT
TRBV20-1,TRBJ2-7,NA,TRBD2,CSARGSGAYEQYF,TGCAGTGCTAGAGGTAGCGGGGCCTACGAGCAGTACTTC